This TCR beta chain was captured by sequencing in a study of blood T cells in healthy people across ages. The length of the CDR3 is 9 residues. V was shortened by 3 bases and J by 12 bases, with 6 bases between the two germline ends. Germline V gives CDR1 DFQATT, CDR2 SNEGSKA (reference sequence). This clonotype was seen only a few times. A second PCR, run for roughly 7 to 11 cycles, used a sample-barcoded 5' primer plus a J-beta primer mix. MiXCR, applied by TCRdb to the 5' RACE reads, yields one record per CDR3 protein. The table has around 1.5 million distinct CDR3 sequences, about 31% seen once. What was sequenced was blood. This chain uses TRBV20-1 with TRBJ2-1; no clear D gene. The receptor's source is a woman in her thirties in good health. CDR3 residues: CSASSPQFF. CDR3 nucleotides: TGCAGTGCTAGTAGCCCGCAGTTCTTC.